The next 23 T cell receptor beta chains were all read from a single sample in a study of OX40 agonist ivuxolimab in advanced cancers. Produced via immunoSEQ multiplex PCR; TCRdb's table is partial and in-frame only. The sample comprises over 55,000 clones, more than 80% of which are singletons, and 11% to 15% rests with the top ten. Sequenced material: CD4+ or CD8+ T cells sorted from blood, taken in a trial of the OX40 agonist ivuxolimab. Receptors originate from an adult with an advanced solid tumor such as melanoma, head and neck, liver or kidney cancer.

The chain's CDR3 is CASSPPRGRNFQETQYF. The CDR3 bases are TGTGCCAGCTCACCACCGCGGGGGCGGAACTTTCAAGAGACCCAGTACTTC. The rearrangement joins TRBV18 to TRBJ2-5; possibly TRBD2 for D (7 bases). This CDR3 spans 17 amino acids. The germline V and J ends were trimmed by 0 bases and 2 bases, with 16 bases remaining between them. Germline V lookup: CDR1 KGHSH, CDR2 LQKENI.

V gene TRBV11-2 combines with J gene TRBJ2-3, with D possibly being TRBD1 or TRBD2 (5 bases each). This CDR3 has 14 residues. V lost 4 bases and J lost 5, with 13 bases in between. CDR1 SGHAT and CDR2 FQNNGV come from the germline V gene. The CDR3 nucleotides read TGTGCCAGCAGCTCCGGGACCTCCTTAGATACGCAGTATTTT. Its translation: CASSSGTSLDTQYF.

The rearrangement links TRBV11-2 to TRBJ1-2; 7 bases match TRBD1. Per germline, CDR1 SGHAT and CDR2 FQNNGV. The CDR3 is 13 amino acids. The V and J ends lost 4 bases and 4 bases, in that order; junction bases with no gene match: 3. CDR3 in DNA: TGTGCCAGCAGCTGGGACAGAATCTATGGCTACACCTTC. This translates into CASSWDRIYGYTF. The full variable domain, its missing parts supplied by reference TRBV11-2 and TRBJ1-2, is EAGVAQSPRYKIIEKRQSVAFWCNPISGHATLYWYQQILGQGPKLLIQFQNNGVVDDSQLPKDRFSAERLKGVDSTLKIQPAKLEDSAVYLCASSWDRIYGYTFGSGTRLTVV.

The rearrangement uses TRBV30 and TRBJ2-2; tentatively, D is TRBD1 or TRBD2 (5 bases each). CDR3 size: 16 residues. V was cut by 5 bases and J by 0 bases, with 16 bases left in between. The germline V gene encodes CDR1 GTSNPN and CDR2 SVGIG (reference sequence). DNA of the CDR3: TGTGCCTGGGGTACCGGGACCGCGGCGAACACCGGGGAGCTGTTTTTT. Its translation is CAWGTGTAANTGELFF.

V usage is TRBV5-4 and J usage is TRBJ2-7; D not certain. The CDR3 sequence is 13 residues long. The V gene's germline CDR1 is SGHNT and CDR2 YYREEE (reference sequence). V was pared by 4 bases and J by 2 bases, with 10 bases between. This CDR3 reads CASSIDGTYEQYF. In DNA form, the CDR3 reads TGTGCCAGCAGCATCGACGGAACCTACGAGCAGTACTTC.

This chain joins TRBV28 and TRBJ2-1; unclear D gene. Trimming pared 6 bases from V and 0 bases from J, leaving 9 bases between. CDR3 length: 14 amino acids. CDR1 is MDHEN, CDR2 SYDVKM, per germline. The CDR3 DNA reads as TGTGCCAGCAGAGGGCGGAGCTCCTACAATGAGCAGTTCTTC. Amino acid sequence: CASRGRSSYNEQFF.

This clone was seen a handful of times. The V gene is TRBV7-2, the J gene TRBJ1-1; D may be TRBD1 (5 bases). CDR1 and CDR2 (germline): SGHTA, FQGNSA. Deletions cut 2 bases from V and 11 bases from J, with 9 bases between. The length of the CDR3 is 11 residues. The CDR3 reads CASSLFRDAFF. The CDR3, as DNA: TGTGCCAGCAGCTTATTCCGGGACGCTTTCTTT.

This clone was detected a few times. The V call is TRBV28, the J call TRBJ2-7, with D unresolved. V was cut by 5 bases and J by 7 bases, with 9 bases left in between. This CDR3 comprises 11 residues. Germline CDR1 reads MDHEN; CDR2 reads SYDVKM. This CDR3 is CASSPSWEQYF. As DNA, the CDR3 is TGTGCCAGCAGTCCTTCGTGGGAGCAGTACTTC.

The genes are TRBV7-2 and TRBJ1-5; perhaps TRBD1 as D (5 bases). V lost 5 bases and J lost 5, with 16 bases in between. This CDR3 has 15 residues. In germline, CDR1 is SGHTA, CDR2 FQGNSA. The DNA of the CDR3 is TGTGCCAGCAGCCCCCAGGGTAATAGGGATCAGCCCCAGCATTTT. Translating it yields CASSPQGNRDQPQHF.

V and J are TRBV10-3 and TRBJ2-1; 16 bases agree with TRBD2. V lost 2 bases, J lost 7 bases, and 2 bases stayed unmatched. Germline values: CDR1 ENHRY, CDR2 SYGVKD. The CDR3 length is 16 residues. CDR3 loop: CAISEPGLAGGNEQFF. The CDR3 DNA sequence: TGTGCCATCAGTGAGCCGGGACTAGCGGGGGGGAATGAGCAGTTCTTC.

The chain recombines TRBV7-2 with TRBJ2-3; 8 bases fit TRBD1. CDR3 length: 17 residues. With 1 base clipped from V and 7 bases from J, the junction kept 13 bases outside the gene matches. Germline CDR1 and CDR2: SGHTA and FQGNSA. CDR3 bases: TGTGCCAGCAGCTTAGAGACGAGACAGGGGTGGGGATATACGCAGTATTTT. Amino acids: CASSLETRQGWGYTQYF.

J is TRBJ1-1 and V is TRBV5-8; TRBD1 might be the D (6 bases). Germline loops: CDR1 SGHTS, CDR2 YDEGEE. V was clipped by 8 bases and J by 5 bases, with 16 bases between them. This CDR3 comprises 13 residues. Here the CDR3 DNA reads TGTGCCAGTAACAGGGAGAGGGGAACTGAAGCTTTCTTT. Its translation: CASNRERGTEAFF. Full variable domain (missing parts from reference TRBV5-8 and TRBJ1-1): EAGVTQSPTHLIKTRGQQATLRCSPISGHTSVYWYQQALGLGLQFLLWYDEGEERNRGNFPPRFSGRQFPNYSSELNVNALELEDSALYLCASNRERGTEAFFGQGTRLTVV.

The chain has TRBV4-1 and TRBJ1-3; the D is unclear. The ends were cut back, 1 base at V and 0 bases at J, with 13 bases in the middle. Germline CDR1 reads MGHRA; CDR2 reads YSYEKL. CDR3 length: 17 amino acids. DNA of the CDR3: TGCGCCAGCAGCCAAGGGGGATGGGGAAGCTCTGGAAACACCATATATTTT. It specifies CASSQGGWGSSGNTIYF.

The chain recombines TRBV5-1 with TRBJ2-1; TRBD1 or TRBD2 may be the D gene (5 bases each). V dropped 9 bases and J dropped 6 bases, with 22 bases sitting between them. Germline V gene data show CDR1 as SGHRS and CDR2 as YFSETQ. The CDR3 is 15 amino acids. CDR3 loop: CATTSRGHPGNEQFF. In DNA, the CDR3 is TGCGCCACCACGTCCCGGGGCCACCCCGGCAATGAGCAGTTCTTC.

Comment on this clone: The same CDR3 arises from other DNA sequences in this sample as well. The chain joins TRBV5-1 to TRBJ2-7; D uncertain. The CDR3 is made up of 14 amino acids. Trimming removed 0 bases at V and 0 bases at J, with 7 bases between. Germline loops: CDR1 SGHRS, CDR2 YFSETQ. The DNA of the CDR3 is TGCGCCAGCAGCTTGGAGTTGGACTCCTACGAGCAGTACTTC. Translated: CASSLELDSYEQYF.

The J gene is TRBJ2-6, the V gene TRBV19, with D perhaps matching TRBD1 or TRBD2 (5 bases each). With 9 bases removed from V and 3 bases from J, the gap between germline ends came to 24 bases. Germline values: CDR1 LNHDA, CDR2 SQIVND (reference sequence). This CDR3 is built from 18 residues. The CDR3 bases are TGTGCCAGCAGGGCGACAAGGACTCGCTTAGGTGGGGCCAACGTCCTGACTTTC. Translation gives CASRATRTRLGGANVLTF.

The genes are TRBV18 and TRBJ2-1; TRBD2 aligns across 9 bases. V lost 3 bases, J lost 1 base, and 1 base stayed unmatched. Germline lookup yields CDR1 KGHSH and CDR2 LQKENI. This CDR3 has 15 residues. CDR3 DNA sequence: TGTGCCAGCTCACCTAGCGGGAGTTCCTACAATGAGCAGTTCTTC. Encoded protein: CASSPSGSSYNEQFF.

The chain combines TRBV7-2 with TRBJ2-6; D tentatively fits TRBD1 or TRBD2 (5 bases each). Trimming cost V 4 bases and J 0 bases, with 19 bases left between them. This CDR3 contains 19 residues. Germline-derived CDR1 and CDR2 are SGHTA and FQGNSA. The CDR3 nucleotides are TGTGCCAGCAGCTCCAGAGGGGCGCTTAGGGACTCTGGGGCCAACGTCCTGACTTTC. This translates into CASSSRGALRDSGANVLTF.

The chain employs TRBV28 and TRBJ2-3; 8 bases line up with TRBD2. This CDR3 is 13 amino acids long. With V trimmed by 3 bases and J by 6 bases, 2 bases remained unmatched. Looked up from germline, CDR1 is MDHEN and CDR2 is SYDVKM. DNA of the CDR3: TGTGCCAGCAGTTTGAGCGGGAGTGATACGCAGTATTTT. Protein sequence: CASSLSGSDTQYF.

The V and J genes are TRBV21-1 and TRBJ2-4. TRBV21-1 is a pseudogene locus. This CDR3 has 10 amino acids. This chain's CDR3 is CANHKNIQYF. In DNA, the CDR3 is TGTGCCAACCACAAAAACATTCAGTACTTC.

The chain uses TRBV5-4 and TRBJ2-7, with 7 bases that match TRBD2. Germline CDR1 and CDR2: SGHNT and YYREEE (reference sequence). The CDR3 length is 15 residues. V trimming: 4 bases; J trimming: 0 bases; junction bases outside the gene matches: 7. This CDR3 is CASSPGGSLSYEQYF. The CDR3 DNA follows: TGTGCCAGCAGCCCGGGAGGTAGCCTCTCCTACGAGCAGTACTTC.

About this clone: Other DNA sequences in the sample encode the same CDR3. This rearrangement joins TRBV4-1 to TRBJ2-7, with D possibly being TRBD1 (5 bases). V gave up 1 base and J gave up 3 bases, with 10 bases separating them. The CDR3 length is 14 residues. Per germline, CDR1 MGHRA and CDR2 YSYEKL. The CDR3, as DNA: TGCGCCAGCAGCCAAGGACAGACAAACTACGAGCAGTACTTC. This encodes CASSQGQTNYEQYF.

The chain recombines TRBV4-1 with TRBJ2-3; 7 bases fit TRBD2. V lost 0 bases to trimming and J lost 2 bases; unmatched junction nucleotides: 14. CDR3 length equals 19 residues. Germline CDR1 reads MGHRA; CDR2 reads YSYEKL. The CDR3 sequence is CASSQEIGGGGLNTDTQYF. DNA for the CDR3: TGCGCCAGCAGCCAAGAGATTGGGGGGGGAGGCCTAAACACAGATACGCAGTATTTT.